This T cell receptor beta chain was recovered during a study of T-cell memory formation after mild COVID-19. This CDR3 is 19 amino acids long. Germline CDR1 LNHNV, CDR2 YYDKDF (reference sequence). V dropped 0 bases and J dropped 0; count of bases not matched to a gene: 10. This clonotype was seen a few times. Via MiXCR, TCRdb re-called the 5' RACE reads, giving one row per CDR3 protein. The repertoire holds about 110,000 distinct CDR3 sequences, with roughly 12% as singletons. What was sequenced was PBMCs or a T cell subset sorted from them (not recorded which). The genes are TRBV15 and TRBJ2-3; 9 bases line up with TRBD2. This receptor was obtained from an adult woman who had mild COVID-19 (a few samples of this study predate the infection). Cell type and time point are not known. Here the CDR3 reads CATSRDPPGSGSSTDTQYF. Here the CDR3 DNA reads TGTGCCACCAGCAGAGATCCCCCGGGTAGCGGGAGTAGCACAGATACGCAGTATTTT.